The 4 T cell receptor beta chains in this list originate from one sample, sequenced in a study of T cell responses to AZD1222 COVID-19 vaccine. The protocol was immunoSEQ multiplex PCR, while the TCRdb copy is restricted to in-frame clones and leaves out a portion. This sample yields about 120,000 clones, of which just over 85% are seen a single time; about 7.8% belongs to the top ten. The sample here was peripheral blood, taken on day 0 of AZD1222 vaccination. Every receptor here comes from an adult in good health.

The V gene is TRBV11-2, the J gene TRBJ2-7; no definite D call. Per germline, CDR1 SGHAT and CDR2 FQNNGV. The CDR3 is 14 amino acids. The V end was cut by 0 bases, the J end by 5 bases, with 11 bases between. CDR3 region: CASSLDIGSHEQYF. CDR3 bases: TGTGCCAGCAGCTTAGATATAGGTTCCCACGAGCAGTACTTC.

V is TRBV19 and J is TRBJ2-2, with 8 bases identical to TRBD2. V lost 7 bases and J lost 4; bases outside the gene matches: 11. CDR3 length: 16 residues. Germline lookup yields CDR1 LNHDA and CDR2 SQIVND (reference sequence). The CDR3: CASTRPGTSGTGELFF. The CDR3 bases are TGTGCCAGTACCAGACCCGGGACTAGTGGCACCGGGGAGCTGTTTTTT.

This CDR3 is CASVFQGPEAFF. CDR3 coding DNA: TGTGCCAGCGTCTTCCAGGGGCCTGAAGCTTTCTTT. This sequence joins TRBV2 and TRBJ1-1; maybe TRBD1 (6 bases). Trimming shortened V by 8 bases and J by 6 bases, and 13 bases separated the two germline ends. The CDR3 is 12 amino acids. Germline CDR1 reads SNHLY; CDR2 reads FYNNEI.

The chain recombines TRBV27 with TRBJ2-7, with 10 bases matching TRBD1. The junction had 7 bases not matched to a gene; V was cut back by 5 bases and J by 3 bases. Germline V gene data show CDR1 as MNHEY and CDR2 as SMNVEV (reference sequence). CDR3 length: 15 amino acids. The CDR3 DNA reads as TGTGCCAGCAGTCTACAGTGGACAGGGGGCTACGAGCAGTACTTC. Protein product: CASSLQWTGGYEQYF.